This T cell receptor beta chain was identified in a study of blood T cell repertoires in COVID-19. Study summary: Italy, Spain and the United States were the sources of the convalescent and acute COVID-19 samples. T cells, B-cell-depleted T cells, or PBMCs supplied cDNA or gDNA.

Original analysis: How many nucleated cells were present was estimated from reference gene primer amplification. The table came from immunoSEQ multiplex PCR; TCRdb's copy has only in-frame clones and leaves some out. Clone size and V and J calls were adopted from that table, with D and trimming inferred from the DNA. The sample consists of around 160,000 clones, 90% to 95% of them appearing once. Germline-derived CDR1 and CDR2 are MNHNY and SVGAGI (reference sequence). With 6 bases clipped from V and 4 bases from J, the junction kept 12 bases outside the gene matches. The CDR3 extends over 16 amino acids.

The TCR comes from a woman between 55 and 75 years old with COVID-19, enrolled during active disease. The source material was peripheral blood. V and J are TRBV6-6 and TRBJ1-2; 9 positions match TRBD1. The CDR3 nucleotides are TGTGCCAGCAGATCCCGGACAGGGGCCTCAACCTATGGCTACACCTTC. It specifies CASRSRTGASTYGYTF.